This T cell receptor beta chain was obtained from a study of T-cell memory formation after mild COVID-19. Study background: TCR clusters largely stayed donor specific.

A 5'RACE reaction primed in the constant segment made cDNA libraries of TCR alpha and TCR beta, and these carried sample barcodes and UMIs. TCRdb reprocessed the 5' RACE reads via MiXCR and lists one record per CDR3 protein. The sample has about 240,000 distinct CDR3 sequences, approximately 10% seen once; the top ten hold 20% to 25%. Sequenced sample: PBMCs or a T cell subset sorted from them (not recorded which). The sequence came from a man between 18 and 35 years old who had mild COVID-19 (a few samples of this study predate the infection). Cell type and time point are not known.

CDR3 sequence (DNA): TGCGCCAGCAGTGAGACCTTCAATCACGGCTACACCTTC. Residues: CASSETFNHGYTF. This chain joins TRBV10-2 and TRBJ1-2; D gene ambiguous. This CDR3 spans 13 amino acids. Trimming removed 2 bases from V and 8 bases from J, with 12 bases in between. Germline V gene sequence: CDR1 WSHSY, CDR2 SAAADI.